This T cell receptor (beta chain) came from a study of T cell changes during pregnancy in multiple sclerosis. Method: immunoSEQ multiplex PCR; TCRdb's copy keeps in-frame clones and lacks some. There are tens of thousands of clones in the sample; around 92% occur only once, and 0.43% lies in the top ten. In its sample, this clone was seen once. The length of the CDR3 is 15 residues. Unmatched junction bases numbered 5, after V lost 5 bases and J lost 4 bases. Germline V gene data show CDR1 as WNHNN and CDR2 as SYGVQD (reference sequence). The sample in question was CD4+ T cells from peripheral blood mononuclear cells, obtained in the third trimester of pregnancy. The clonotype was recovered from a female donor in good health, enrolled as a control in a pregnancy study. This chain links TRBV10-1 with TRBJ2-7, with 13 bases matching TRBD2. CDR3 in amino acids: CASSWTSGGHYEQYF. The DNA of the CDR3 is TGCGCCAGCAGTTGGACTAGCGGGGGCCATTACGAGCAGTACTTC.